The 29 T cell receptor beta chains below were found in one sample sequenced in a study of cytomegalovirus exposure and HLA in healthy donors. Primers included in the PCR were 60 Vbeta and 13 Jbeta primers. Clones were read by immunoSEQ multiplex PCR, and TCRdb kept only the in-frame ones, dropping some. The sample records over 150,000 clones, 77% being singletons. Sequenced material: PBMCs. These receptors were collected from a man aged 25 to 45 in good health and CMV-seropositive.

The V call is TRBV5-6, the J call TRBJ1-3; 7 bases align to TRBD1. This CDR3 region has 14 residues. Germline CDR1 SGHDT, CDR2 YYEEEE. The V gene end was trimmed by 4 bases and the J gene end by 12 bases; junction bases not matched to a gene: 13. CDR3 DNA: TGTGCCAGCAGCCCCCGGACAGGTTGGCGTAACATATATTTT. Amino acids: CASSPRTGWRNIYF.

This chain connects TRBV27 to TRBJ1-4; D unclear. Germline V CDR1 and CDR2: MNHEY, SMNVEV (reference sequence). This CDR3 has 13 residues. Trimming removed 6 bases from V and 0 bases from J, with 5 bases in between. Here the CDR3 reads CASRTATNEKLFF. In nucleotides, the CDR3 is TGTGCCAGCAGAACTGCAACTAATGAAAAACTGTTTTTT.

The genes are TRBV10-1 and TRBJ2-7; TRBD1 aligns across 7 bases. CDR3 length: 14 amino acids. Losses at the gene ends were 9 bases for V and 1 base for J; bases not matched to a gene: 9. The V gene's germline CDR1 is WNHNN and CDR2 SYGVQD (reference sequence). The CDR3: CARRARQGSYEQYF. In nucleotides, the CDR3 is TGCGCCAGAAGGGCAAGACAGGGTTCCTACGAGCAGTACTTC.

The chain joins TRBV29-1 to TRBJ1-1; D is unclear. The CDR3 has 11 residues. CDR1 and CDR2 (germline): SQVTM, ANQGSEA. V lost 5 bases, J lost 5 bases, and 9 bases lay in between. The CDR3 region is CSVQWLTEAFF. The CDR3, as DNA: TGCAGCGTTCAGTGGCTGACTGAAGCTTTCTTT.

This clone was counted once. The V and J genes are TRBV19 and TRBJ1-1, with D perhaps TRBD1 (6 bases). Germline CDR1 LNHDA, CDR2 SQIVND (reference sequence). V was clipped by 6 bases and J by 4 bases, with 15 bases between them. This CDR3 is built from 14 residues. Here the CDR3 DNA reads TGTGCCAGTAGAGCAGGGGAGAGGAGCACTGAAGCTTTCTTT. This codes for CASRAGERSTEAFF.

The rearrangement links TRBV7-2 to TRBJ2-7; TRBD1 matches at 8 bases. There are 14 residues in the CDR3. The germline gives CDR1 SGHTA, CDR2 FQGNSA. V lost 5 bases, J lost 5 bases, and 8 bases stayed unmatched. The CDR3 DNA follows: TGTGCCAGCAGCCCCAGGGGGCGTCGAAACGAGCAGTACTTC. As protein: CASSPRGRRNEQYF.

The chain employs TRBV6-5 and TRBJ2-7; D gene unclear. Germline CDR1 and CDR2: MNHEY and SVGAGI. The CDR3 is 14 residues long. V was cut by 6 bases and J by 3 bases, with 15 bases left in between. CDR3 DNA sequence: TGTGCCAGCAGCTCTGACATCCTGTACTACGAGCAGTACTTC. It translates to CASSSDILYYEQYF.

The chain uses TRBV30 and TRBJ2-1; D ambiguous. CDR3 size: 12 residues. The germline V gene has CDR1 GTSNPN and CDR2 SVGIG (reference sequence). Trimming stripped 2 bases from V and 7 bases from J, with 9 bases between. The CDR3: CAWSIGRNEQFF. CDR3 DNA sequence: TGTGCCTGGAGTATTGGTCGGAATGAGCAGTTCTTC.

The CDR3 DNA reads as TGCGCCAGCAGCTTGGTGGGGACAGGGAATGAAAAACTGTTTTTT. Translating it yields CASSLVGTGNEKLFF. The rearrangement links TRBV5-1 to TRBJ1-4; 9 bases are shared with TRBD1. V dropped 0 bases and J dropped 5; count of bases not matched to a gene: 2. This CDR3 has 15 amino acids. Germline V lookup: CDR1 SGHRS, CDR2 YFSETQ.

The chain has TRBV11-3 and TRBJ2-4, with 10 positions matching TRBD1. Trimming cost V 5 bases and J 5 bases; bases outside gene matches: 3. The CDR3 runs to 14 residues. Germline V lookup: CDR1 SGHNT, CDR2 YENEEA. The CDR3 reads CASSAGTGENIQYF. The CDR3 bases are TGTGCCAGCAGCGCCGGGACAGGGGAAAACATTCAGTACTTC.

V gene TRBV7-2 combines with J gene TRBJ2-5; 12 bases are shared with TRBD2. Germline V gene sequence: CDR1 SGHTA, CDR2 FQGNSA. This CDR3 has 17 residues. V shed 1 base, J shed 5 bases, and the junction held 8 bases outside the gene matches. The CDR3 coding sequence is TGTGCCAGCAGCTTAGTGGCTAGCGGGGGGGGGTCGGAGACCCAGTACTTC. Its translation: CASSLVASGGGSETQYF.

This clone was detected only a few times. The chain uses TRBV27 and TRBJ1-2; D is unresolved. V gave up 5 bases and J gave up 8 bases, with 24 bases separating them. The CDR3 is 16 residues long. Germline lookup yields CDR1 MNHEY and CDR2 SMNVEV (reference sequence). CDR3 sequence: CASSLLPDFLARGYTF. For the CDR3, the DNA is TGTGCCAGCAGTCTCCTCCCCGACTTCCTCGCGAGGGGCTACACCTTC.

The chain employs TRBV4-1 and TRBJ1-6, with TRBD1 matching 7 bases. The CDR3 has 16 residues. The V and J ends lost 2 bases and 2 bases, in that order; junction bases with no gene match: 3. Looked up from germline, CDR1 is MGHRA and CDR2 is YSYEKL. CDR3 loop: CASSQTGDPYNSPLHF. CDR3 DNA sequence: TGCGCCAGCAGCCAAACAGGGGATCCCTATAATTCACCCCTCCACTTT.

The V call is TRBV28, the J call TRBJ2-7; 9 bases agree with TRBD1. The CDR3 runs 17 residues. Germline V gives CDR1 MDHEN, CDR2 SYDVKM. V lost 4 bases and J lost 7; bases outside the gene matches: 17. CDR3 nucleotides: TGTGCCAGCAGTTCGACATCCCTGGGACAGGGACCGGGGGAGCAGTACTTC. Protein: CASSSTSLGQGPGEQYF.

The chain combines TRBV6-5 with TRBJ2-3; no firm D call. The V end was cut by 2 bases, the J end by 5 bases, with 11 bases between. Germline CDR1 and CDR2: MNHEY and SVGAGI. This CDR3 comprises 14 residues. The CDR3 sequence is CASSYGLVGDTQYF. As DNA, the CDR3 is TGTGCCAGCAGTTACGGGCTGGTTGGAGATACGCAGTATTTT.

Concerning this clone itself: A junction boundary mismatches the germline segment, possibly from a read error. CDR3 amino acids: CSAEQGQGYGYTF. In nucleotides, the CDR3 is TGCAGCGCTGAACAGGGTCAGGGCTATGGCTACACCTTC. The chain uses TRBV29-1 and TRBJ1-2, with D tentatively TRBD1 (6 bases). From germline, CDR1 is SQVTM and CDR2 ANQGSEA. The CDR3 has 13 residues.

The CDR3, as DNA: TGCGCCAGCACCTGGGACAGTATGAACACTGAAGCTTTCTTT. This sequence encodes CASTWDSMNTEAFF. The V call is TRBV10-2, the J call TRBJ1-1, with 7 bases lining up with TRBD1. From germline, CDR1 is WSHSY and CDR2 SAAADI. The CDR3 is made up of 14 amino acids. After removal of 7 bases from V and 0 bases from J, the junction contained 5 bases not matched to a gene.

The chain recombines TRBV7-2 with TRBJ1-4; D gene ambiguous. V lost 4 bases to trimming and J lost 8 bases, with 14 bases between them. This CDR3 has 14 amino acids. Germline CDR1 reads SGHTA; CDR2 reads FQGNSA. The CDR3 spells CASSSGRRREKLFF. CDR3 sequence (DNA): TGTGCCAGCAGCTCAGGACGGAGGCGAGAAAAACTGTTTTTT.

The chain has TRBV4-3 and TRBJ1-2; D gene unclear. The CDR3 has 16 amino acids. Germline CDR1 reads LGHNA; CDR2 reads YSLEER. Trimming removed 0 bases at V and 0 bases at J, with 11 bases between. CDR3 in DNA: TGCGCCAGCAGCCAAGAGGTCAGGATCACTAACTATGGCTACACCTTC. This translates into CASSQEVRITNYGYTF.

The chain combines TRBV2 with TRBJ2-5, with 7 bases matching TRBD1. The end of the DNA is better explained by TRBJ2-7, so the J call may be wrong. This CDR3 comprises 13 residues. CDR1 is SNHLY, CDR2 FYNNEI, per germline. CDR3 DNA: TGTGCCAGCAATCGGAGACAGGGCGACGAGCAGTACTTC. Amino acid sequence: CASNRRQGDEQYF.

V usage is TRBV4-1 and J usage is TRBJ1-6; 9 bases agree with TRBD1. In germline, CDR1 is MGHRA, CDR2 YSYEKL. The junction had 3 bases not matched to a gene; V was cut back by 7 bases and J by 5 bases. The CDR3 consists of 14 residues. The CDR3 DNA sequence: TGCGCCAGCACTCGGACAGGGGATAATTCACCCCTCCACTTT. This codes for CASTRTGDNSPLHF.

The CDR3 region is CASSLETGRQETQYF. The DNA of the CDR3 is TGTGCCAGCAGCTTAGAAACTGGGAGGCAAGAGACCCAGTACTTC. This sequence joins TRBV5-4 and TRBJ2-5, with a weak D call TRBD2 (6 bases). The germline V gene encodes CDR1 SGHNT and CDR2 YYREEE (reference sequence). Trimming stripped 2 bases from V and 2 bases from J, with 13 bases between. The CDR3 is 15 residues long.

The V call is TRBV6-6, the J call TRBJ1-1; a weak D match, TRBD1 (5 bases). The V end lost 4 bases, the J end lost 0 bases, and 9 bases lay between the germline ends. The CDR3 is 14 residues long. Germline CDR1 and CDR2: MNHNY and SVGAGI (reference sequence). The DNA for the CDR3 is TGTGCCAGCAGTTTGACAGTCATGAACACTGAAGCTTTCTTT. Translation: CASSLTVMNTEAFF.

The rearrangement joins TRBV18 to TRBJ2-1, with TRBD2 matching over 10 bases. Losses at the gene ends were 0 bases for V and 8 bases for J; bases not matched to a gene: 4. Per the germline V gene, CDR1 is KGHSH and CDR2 is LQKENI. There are 15 residues in the CDR3. CDR3 sequence reads: CASSPPLAGEDEQFF. The DNA for the CDR3 is TGTGCCAGCTCACCACCCCTAGCGGGGGAAGATGAGCAGTTCTTC.

The rearrangement joins TRBV12-5 to TRBJ2-1; D perhaps matches TRBD2 (6 bases). The CDR3 totals 12 residues. Germline lookup yields CDR1 LGHNT and CDR2 FRNRAP. Trimming cost V 7 bases and J 3 bases, with 7 bases left between them. CDR3 protein: CASAGDYNEQFF. The CDR3 coding sequence is TGTGCTAGTGCGGGGGACTACAATGAGCAGTTCTTC.

This clone appeared a few times. CDR3 in amino acids: CASSPGQLNEKLFF. The CDR3 bases are TGTGCCAGCAGCCCTGGACAGTTAAATGAAAAACTGTTTTTT. This chain joins TRBV7-6 and TRBJ1-4, with D maybe TRBD1 (6 bases). Germline-derived CDR1 and CDR2 are SGHVS and FNYEAQ. There are 14 residues in the CDR3. V was trimmed by 5 bases and J by 5 bases, leaving 12 bases between them.

The chain is built from TRBV5-4 and TRBJ2-2; D gene ambiguous. The CDR3 contains 15 residues. CDR1 and CDR2 (germline): SGHNT, YYREEE (reference sequence). The ends were cut back, 0 bases at V and 7 bases at J, with 13 bases in the middle. The CDR3 sequence is CASSLGQAHGGELFF. CDR3 DNA sequence: TGTGCCAGCAGCTTGGGGCAGGCCCACGGCGGGGAGCTGTTTTTT.

The chain combines TRBV4-1 with TRBJ1-5; TRBD1 agrees at 7 bases. Trimming took 1 base from V and 7 from J; bases not matched to a gene: 7. The CDR3 covers 15 residues. CDR1 MGHRA and CDR2 YSYEKL come from the germline V gene. CDR3 amino acids: CASSQGLQGIQPQHF. CDR3 DNA sequence: TGCGCCAGCAGCCAAGGTTTACAGGGGATCCAGCCCCAGCATTTT.

This chain uses TRBV10-3 with TRBJ2-7; the D is unclear. The CDR3 contains 14 residues. Germline lookup yields CDR1 ENHRY and CDR2 SYGVKD. V lost 0 bases, J lost 2 bases, and 8 bases lay in between. The CDR3 loop reads CAISESEVTYEQYF. The DNA for the CDR3 is TGTGCCATCAGTGAGTCAGAGGTTACCTACGAGCAGTACTTC.